Listed below are T cell receptor beta chains from one sample, sequenced in a study of blood T cell repertoires in COVID-19. Data came from immunoSEQ multiplex PCR; TCRdb stores just in-frame clones and leaves some out. The table includes about 260,000 clones, about 80% detected once. The sequenced material came from peripheral blood. The receptors shown here come from a human donor in a cohort sampled during active COVID-19. The CDR3 runs from the conserved cysteine through the conserved F or W. The order of the fields is CDR3 protein, J gene, V gene.

CDR3 protein: CASSLAGNSVYNEQFF
J gene: TRBJ2-1
V gene: TRBV5-1

CDR3 protein: CASSSTSRTRPYEQYF
J gene: TRBJ2-7
V gene: TRBV6-5

CDR3 protein: CASSPRGQGNSPLHF
J gene: TRBJ1-6
V gene: TRBV14

CDR3 protein: CASSIGQGNNYGYTF
J gene: TRBJ1-2
V gene: TRBV19

CDR3 protein: CASSRHGDTNTGELFF
J gene: TRBJ2-2
V gene: TRBV4-2

CDR3 protein: CASSQGPLAKNIQYF
J gene: TRBJ2-4
V gene: TRBV14

CDR3 protein: CASSSQGVYGYTF
J gene: TRBJ1-2
V gene: TRBV6-5

CDR3 protein: CASTRDSTYEQYF
J gene: TRBJ2-7
V gene: TRBV5-1

CDR3 protein: CASTRLAGGPNTGELFF
J gene: TRBJ2-2
V gene: TRBV2

CDR3 protein: CASTRPGLAGQIAKNIQYF
J gene: TRBJ2-4
V gene: TRBV2

CDR3 protein: CASSRQLGQPQHF
J gene: TRBJ1-5
V gene: TRBV6-5

CDR3 protein: CASSLPGTKYEQYF
J gene: TRBJ2-7
V gene: TRBV28

CDR3 protein: CASSLFGVSSYNSPLHF
J gene: TRBJ1-6
V gene: TRBV5-5

CDR3 protein: CASSTRGTSGVNTDTQYF
J gene: TRBJ2-3
V gene: TRBV19

CDR3 protein: CASSPAGYTQYF
J gene: TRBJ2-3
V gene: TRBV18

CDR3 protein: CASSQDAGTGGNEQFF
J gene: TRBJ2-1
V gene: TRBV14

CDR3 protein: CASSPQENYGYTF
J gene: TRBJ1-2
V gene: TRBV18

CDR3 protein: CASSALDRALGEQYF
J gene: TRBJ2-7
V gene: TRBV18

CDR3 protein: CASSKEGGQGDQPQHF
J gene: TRBJ1-5
V gene: TRBV21-1

CDR3 protein: CASSITGGADTQYF
J gene: TRBJ2-3
V gene: TRBV9

CDR3 protein: CASSFRLAGEWYF
J gene: TRBJ2-3
V gene: TRBV12-3/TRBV12-4

CDR3 protein: CATSDSFKGHEQFF
J gene: TRBJ2-1
V gene: TRBV24-1

CDR3 protein: CASSPGGAYEQYF
J gene: TRBJ2-7
V gene: TRBV5-6

CDR3 protein: CASSQGGTHTADEKLFF
J gene: TRBJ1-4
V gene: TRBV14

CDR3 protein: CASSEGGANTGELFF
J gene: TRBJ2-2
V gene: TRBV10-1

CDR3 protein: CASSPNLGVGTGELFF
J gene: TRBJ2-2
V gene: TRBV4-1

CDR3 protein: CASSPRLGGETQYF
J gene: TRBJ2-5
V gene: TRBV19

CDR3 protein: CASAGTGDYGYTF
J gene: TRBJ1-2
V gene: TRBV12-3/TRBV12-4

CDR3 protein: CASSLDTDVYGYTF
J gene: TRBJ1-2
V gene: TRBV5-4

CDR3 protein: CASSLGHAGEKLFF
J gene: TRBJ1-4
V gene: TRBV5-4

CDR3 protein: CASRWSSGPNTGELFF
J gene: TRBJ2-2
V gene: TRBV5-4

CDR3 protein: CASSLRTVGNIQYF
J gene: TRBJ2-4
V gene: TRBV5-4

CDR3 protein: CASSSLPGQGEKLFF
J gene: TRBJ1-4
V gene: TRBV5-5

CDR3 protein: CASTSLRVNTGELFF
J gene: TRBJ2-2
V gene: TRBV7-8

CDR3 protein: CASSLGDRGDTGELFF
J gene: TRBJ2-2
V gene: TRBV5-1

CDR3 protein: CASTTVARQGGNYGYTF
J gene: TRBJ1-2
V gene: TRBV19

CDR3 protein: CASRHQGGLNTEAFF
J gene: TRBJ1-1
V gene: TRBV3-1/TRBV3-2